The clone carrying this TCR beta chain was seen more than once but under ten times. Its antigen remains unidentified. This specimen comes from a study of T-cell reconstitution after alpha-beta-depleted transplantation in children. Points from the study as a whole: Reports say that about two months after transplant, the alpha-beta T cells came out of several hundred graft clones that had expanded. Elevated TCRbeta diversity at day 60 was traced, in some patients, to surviving recipient T cells and thymic progenitors. T cells produced anew were the main source of T-cell counts and diversity one year after transplant.

CDR1 and CDR2 from the germline V gene are SGHRS and YFSETQ. The CDR3 runs to 15 residues. The ends were cut back, 0 bases at V and 7 bases at J, with 15 bases in the middle. A TCRbeta library incorporating unique molecular identifiers was prepared. MiXCR, run by TCRdb on the PCR reads, gives a single entry per CDR3 protein. Of about a million distinct CDR3 sequences listed, around 30% are singletons. The sample here was PBMCs, mostly from graft donor cells, taken 360 days after TCRalphabeta/CD19-depleted stem cell transplant. The V call is TRBV5-1, the J call TRBJ2-3; D is uncertain. The sequence was collected from a boy younger than two who had a stem cell transplant for SCID, so the T cells may come from the graft donor. CDR3 in DNA: TGCGCCAGCAGCTTGGGGAGCGCCTTCATCTATACGCAGTATTTT. This codes for CASSLGSAFIYTQYF.